This T cell receptor beta chain is from a study of T-cell reconstitution after alpha-beta-depleted transplantation in children. Preparation of the TCRbeta library involved a method that used unique molecular identifiers. TCRdb fed the PCR reads into MiXCR, producing one record per CDR3 protein. The data hold fewer than 1 million distinct CDR3 sequences, with roughly 16% observed a single time. A note on this clonotype: Antigen specificity is unknown.

V was trimmed by 4 bases and J by 5 bases, leaving 18 bases between them. This CDR3 is built from 16 residues. In germline, CDR1 is SGHDT, CDR2 YYEEEE. Study findings and constraints: Surviving recipient T cells and thymic progenitors produced the high day-60 TCRbeta diversity seen in some patients.

The rearrangement links TRBV5-6 to TRBJ2-2; tentatively, D is TRBD2 (6 bases). This receptor was obtained from a male patient under 18 who had a stem cell transplant for acute lymphoblastic leukemia, so the T cells may come from the graft donor. The sample consisted of PBMCs, mostly from graft donor cells, taken 360 days after TCRalphabeta/CD19-depleted stem cell transplant. The chain's CDR3 is CASSQTSGPETGELFF. CDR3 sequence (DNA): TGTGCCAGCAGCCAAACCAGCGGGCCGGAGACCGGGGAGCTGTTTTTT.